Shown below are 23 T cell receptor beta chains from a single sample sequenced in a study. TCRdb redid the calling of the RT-PCR reads with MiXCR, one entry per CDR3 protein. The sample consists of about 680,000 distinct CDR3 sequences, 11% to 15% of them appearing once. The sequenced sample consisted of memory CD4+ T cells from blood. All receptors come from a female donor in good health, serving as a healthy control.

This chain uses TRBV12-3 or TRBV12-4 with TRBJ2-3; weak D call: TRBD2 (6 bases). This CDR3 spans 14 amino acids. The chain's CDR3 is CARDMASVADTQYF. The CDR3 bases are TGTGCTAGAGATATGGCTAGCGTGGCGGATACGCAGTATTTT.

This clonotype was counted a few times. V usage is TRBV5-1 and J usage is TRBJ2-7; D possibly matches TRBD1 or TRBD2 (5 bases each). This CDR3 has 14 residues. Trimming shortened V by 6 bases and J by 2 bases, and 15 bases separated the two germline ends. CDR1 is SGHRS, CDR2 YFSETQ, per germline. The CDR3 region is CASTRDVGAYEQYF. The CDR3, as DNA: TGCGCCAGCACCCGGGACGTGGGCGCCTACGAGCAGTACTTC.

This clonotype came up many times. The chain links TRBV20-1 to TRBJ2-1; D perhaps matches TRBD2 (6 bases). The V end lost 5 bases, the J end lost 2 bases, and 19 bases lay between the germline ends. The CDR3 is 16 residues long. Per germline, CDR1 DFQATT and CDR2 SNEGSKA (reference sequence). The CDR3 sequence is CSARPPQSGPYNEQFF. CDR3 DNA sequence: TGCAGTGCTCGGCCACCCCAGAGCGGGCCCTACAATGAGCAGTTCTTC.

This clonotype has at least ten counts. This sequence joins TRBV4-3 and TRBJ1-5; D is undetermined. V was pared by 4 bases and J by 0 bases, with 13 bases between. The CDR3 runs to 16 residues. Per the germline V gene, CDR1 is LGHNA and CDR2 is YSLEER. The CDR3: CASSRNHGDSNQPQHF. The DNA of the CDR3 is TGCGCCAGCAGCCGAAATCATGGGGATAGCAATCAGCCCCAGCATTTT.

The chain is built from TRBV9 and TRBJ1-1; the D gene is possibly TRBD1 (5 bases). The CDR3 has 16 amino acids. V lost 6 bases to trimming and J lost 2 bases, with 20 bases between them. The germline V gene encodes CDR1 SGDLS and CDR2 YYNGEE. This CDR3 reads CASNPDGGVGNTEAFF. Written as DNA, the CDR3 is TGTGCCAGCAACCCAGACGGAGGGGTCGGTAACACTGAAGCTTTCTTT.

In its sample, this clonotype was seen a few times. The chain couples TRBV20-1 to TRBJ2-2, with D uncertain. CDR1 and CDR2 (germline): DFQATT, SNEGSKA (reference sequence). The CDR3 has 12 residues. Trimming took off 0 bases at V and 6 bases at J, with 5 bases between the two ends. The DNA for the CDR3 is TGCAGTGCTAGAGACCTATCCGGGGAGCTGTTTTTT. Amino acids: CSARDLSGELFF.

In its sample, this clonotype was seen many times. V gene TRBV20-1 combines with J gene TRBJ1-4, with D possibly being TRBD1 (5 bases). Germline V gene lookup returns CDR1 DFQATT and CDR2 SNEGSKA (reference sequence). The length of the CDR3 is 14 residues. V shed 0 bases and J shed 5 bases, with 10 bases lying between them. The CDR3 DNA follows: TGCAGTGCTAGAGATTCCCGGGGCAATGAAAAACTGTTTTTT. Amino acid sequence: CSARDSRGNEKLFF.

The V call is TRBV15, the J call TRBJ2-1; TRBD2 agrees at 9 bases. This CDR3 is built from 16 residues. Looked up from germline, CDR1 is LNHNV and CDR2 is YYDKDF (reference sequence). Trimming cost V 0 bases and J 8 bases; bases outside gene matches: 8. CDR3 nucleotide sequence: TGTGCCACCAGCAGAGATCGGCGGGAGGGGAGGGATGAGCAGTTCTTC. This encodes CATSRDRREGRDEQFF.

This chain connects TRBV13 to TRBJ2-5, with TRBD2 matching over 14 bases. There are 21 residues in the CDR3. The V gene's germline CDR1 is PRHDT and CDR2 FYEKMQ (reference sequence). The trim removed 4 bases at V and 3 bases at J, leaving 19 bases unmatched. The CDR3 region has the DNA TGTGCCAGCAGCTCCTCCGCAGGATTTACCGGGACTAGCGGGGGAAAAGAGACCCAGTACTTC. Its translation: CASSSSAGFTGTSGGKETQYF.

There are many counts of this clonotype. This chain connects TRBV6-5 to TRBJ2-1; no clear D gene. Trimming removed 4 bases from V and 8 bases from J, with 9 bases in between. This CDR3 spans 12 amino acids. From germline, CDR1 is MNHEY and CDR2 SVGAGI. The CDR3 DNA reads TGTGCCAGCAGTTCTCCTAGAGATGAGCAGTTCTTC. Translated: CASSSPRDEQFF.

The table lists this clonotype with a few counts. The gene calls are TRBV7-2 and TRBJ1-2; 8 bases are shared with TRBD1. Germline-derived CDR1 and CDR2 are SGHTA and FQGNSA. With 3 bases clipped from V and 0 bases from J, the junction kept 3 bases outside the gene matches. CDR3 length: 15 amino acids. The CDR3 here is CASSFTGGSNYGYTF. CDR3 DNA sequence: TGTGCCAGCAGCTTCACAGGGGGATCTAACTATGGCTACACCTTC.

The chain is built from TRBV5-1 and TRBJ2-2; 9 bases line up with TRBD1. CDR3 length: 16 residues. Germline CDR1 SGHRS, CDR2 YFSETQ. J gave up 7 bases and V 7 bases, and 14 bases lay outside the gene matches. The CDR3 is CASSNPGQGKLGELFF. The CDR3 DNA follows: TGCGCCAGCTCGAATCCGGGACAGGGTAAACTCGGGGAGCTGTTTTTT. Drawing the rest from reference TRBV5-1 and TRBJ2-2, the complete variable domain is KAGVTQTPRYLIKTRGQQVTLSCSPISGHRSVSWYQQTPGQGLQFLFEYFSETQRNKGNFPGRFSGRQFSNSRSEMNVSTLELGDSALYLCASSNPGQGKLGELFFGEGSRLTVL.

This clonotype was detected many times. V usage is TRBV28 and J usage is TRBJ2-4; weak D call: TRBD1 (6 bases). CDR3 length: 16 amino acids. Deletions cut 5 bases from V and 0 bases from J, with 14 bases between. Germline lookup yields CDR1 MDHEN and CDR2 SYDVKM. CDR3 bases: TGTGCCAGCAGTACAGGGTCCCAGATAGCCAAAAACATTCAGTACTTC. Translating it yields CASSTGSQIAKNIQYF.

This clonotype has at least ten counts. V usage is TRBV20-1 and J usage is TRBJ1-5; possibly TRBD1 for D (5 bases). Germline values: CDR1 DFQATT, CDR2 SNEGSKA (reference sequence). The germline V and J ends were trimmed by 2 bases and 1 base, with 9 bases remaining between them. CDR3 length: 14 residues. This CDR3 is CSARIGASNQPQHF. The DNA of the CDR3 is TGCAGTGCTAGAATAGGGGCGAGCAATCAGCCCCAGCATTTT.

The gene calls are TRBV28 and TRBJ2-4; D is uncertain. Per germline, CDR1 MDHEN and CDR2 SYDVKM. CDR3 length: 11 residues. Deletions cut 8 bases from V and 6 bases from J, with 8 bases between. The CDR3 protein is CASAERNIQYF. Written as DNA, the CDR3 is TGTGCCAGCGCAGAGCGAAACATTCAGTACTTC. Together with reference TRBV28 and TRBJ2-4, the CDR3 gives the full variable domain: DVKVTQSSRYLVKRTGEKVFLECVQDMDHENMFWYRQDPGLGLRLIYFSYDVKMKEKGDIPEGYSVSREKKERFSLILESASTNQTSMYLCASAERNIQYFGAGTRLSVL.

The chain carries TRBV20-1 and TRBJ2-7, with TRBD2 identical over 8 bases. The CDR3 is 16 residues long. The ends lost 3 bases at V and 7 bases at J; junction bases unmatched: 17. Germline V gene lookup returns CDR1 DFQATT and CDR2 SNEGSKA (reference sequence). This chain's CDR3 is CSARVIGGSGAKEQYF. The CDR3 DNA reads TGCAGTGCTAGGGTCATCGGAGGTAGCGGGGCGAAGGAGCAGTACTTC.

This clonotype has only a few counts. The V and J genes are TRBV28 and TRBJ2-7, with unresolved D. The ends were cut back, 7 bases at V and 7 bases at J, with 8 bases in the middle. Germline V gene sequence: CDR1 MDHEN, CDR2 SYDVKM. The length of the CDR3 is 10 residues. CDR3 sequence: CASMSNEQYF. The CDR3 bases are TGTGCCAGCATGTCGAATGAGCAGTACTTC. Looking up the rest from reference TRBV28 and TRBJ2-7 gives the full variable domain: DVKVTQSSRYLVKRTGEKVFLECVQDMDHENMFWYRQDPGLGLRLIYFSYDVKMKEKGDIPEGYSVSREKKERFSLILESASTNQTSMYLCASMSNEQYFGPGTRLTVT.

This clonotype was picked up many times. J is TRBJ1-1 and V is TRBV6-5; possible D gene TRBD1, 6 bases. Germline CDR1 MNHEY, CDR2 SVGAGI. The CDR3 spans 15 residues. The germline V and J ends were trimmed by 5 bases and 1 base, with 14 bases remaining between them. CDR3 loop: CASSQNRAQNTEAFF. CDR3 in DNA: TGTGCCAGCAGTCAGAACAGGGCGCAGAACACTGAAGCTTTCTTT.

The rearrangement links TRBV20-1 to TRBJ1-4; no firm D call. CDR3 size: 15 residues. V shed 3 bases and J shed 6 bases, with 17 bases lying between them. Germline values: CDR1 DFQATT, CDR2 SNEGSKA (reference sequence). CDR3 region: CSARGRRAGDEKLFF. The CDR3, as DNA: TGCAGTGCTAGGGGCCGGAGAGCTGGGGATGAAAAACTGTTTTTT.

This clonotype occurred a few times. The chain carries TRBV28 and TRBJ2-7; no clear D. V lost 3 bases, J lost 0 bases, and 12 bases lay in between. This CDR3 is built from 15 residues. In germline, CDR1 is MDHEN, CDR2 SYDVKM. This chain's CDR3 is CASSLRMGSSYEQYF. CDR3 bases: TGTGCCAGCAGTTTGAGGATGGGAAGCTCCTACGAGCAGTACTTC. Full variable domain (missing parts from reference TRBV28 and TRBJ2-7): DVKVTQSSRYLVKRTGEKVFLECVQDMDHENMFWYRQDPGLGLRLIYFSYDVKMKEKGDIPEGYSVSREKKERFSLILESASTNQTSMYLCASSLRMGSSYEQYFGPGTRLTVT.

The DNA for the CDR3 is TGCGCCAGCAGCTTGGATGGGCAATTAGCCTTGGGAGAAAAACTGTTTTTT. This codes for CASSLDGQLALGEKLFF. J is TRBJ1-4 and V is TRBV5-1; D gene uncertain. V shed 0 bases and J shed 8 bases, with 20 bases lying between them. CDR1 SGHRS and CDR2 YFSETQ come from the germline V gene. The CDR3 runs 17 residues.

This clonotype was seen only a few times. The J gene is TRBJ1-2, the V gene TRBV20-1; D ambiguous. Germline assignment: CDR1 DFQATT and CDR2 SNEGSKA (reference sequence). The CDR3 consists of 14 residues. Between the trimmed V and J ends, which lost 1 base and 6 bases, there was a span of 15 bases. The CDR3 bases are TGCAGTGCTAGAGTAGGGTCTACAGTGGATGGCTACACCTTC. This encodes CSARVGSTVDGYTF.

V usage is TRBV2 and J usage is TRBJ2-1, with D unclear. CDR1 SNHLY and CDR2 FYNNEI come from the germline V gene. This CDR3 region has 14 residues. V shed 2 bases and J shed 3 bases, with 8 bases lying between them. The CDR3 DNA follows: TGTGCCAGCAGTGAATCAGAGAGCTACAATGAGCAGTTCTTC. The encoded protein is CASSESESYNEQFF.